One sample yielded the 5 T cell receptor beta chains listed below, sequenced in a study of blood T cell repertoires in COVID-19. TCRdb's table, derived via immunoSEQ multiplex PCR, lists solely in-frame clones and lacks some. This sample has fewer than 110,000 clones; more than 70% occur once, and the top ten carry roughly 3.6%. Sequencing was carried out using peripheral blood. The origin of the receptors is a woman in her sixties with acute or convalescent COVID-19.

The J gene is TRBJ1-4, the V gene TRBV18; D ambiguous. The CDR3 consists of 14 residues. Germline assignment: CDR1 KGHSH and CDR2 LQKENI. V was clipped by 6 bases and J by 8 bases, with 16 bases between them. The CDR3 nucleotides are TGTGCCAGCTCCCTCGGTGGTCTGGTAGAAAAACTGTTTTTT. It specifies CASSLGGLVEKLFF.

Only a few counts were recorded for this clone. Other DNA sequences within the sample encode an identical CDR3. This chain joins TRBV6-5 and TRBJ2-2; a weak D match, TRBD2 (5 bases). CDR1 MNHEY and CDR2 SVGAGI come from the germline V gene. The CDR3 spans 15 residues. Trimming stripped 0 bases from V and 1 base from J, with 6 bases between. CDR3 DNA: TGTGCCAGCAGTTACTCCCGGGGGAACACCGGGGAGCTGTTTTTT. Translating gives CASSYSRGNTGELFF.

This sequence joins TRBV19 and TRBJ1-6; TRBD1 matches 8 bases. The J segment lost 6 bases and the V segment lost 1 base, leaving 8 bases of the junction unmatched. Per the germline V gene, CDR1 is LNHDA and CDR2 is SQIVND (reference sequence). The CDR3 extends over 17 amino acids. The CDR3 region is CASSIARLTGANSPLHF. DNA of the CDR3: TGTGCCAGTAGTATAGCCCGATTGACAGGGGCTAATTCACCCCTCCACTTT.

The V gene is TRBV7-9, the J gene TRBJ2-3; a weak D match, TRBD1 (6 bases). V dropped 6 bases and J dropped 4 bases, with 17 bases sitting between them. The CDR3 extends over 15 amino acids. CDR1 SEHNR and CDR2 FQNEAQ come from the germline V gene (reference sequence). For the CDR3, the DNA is TGTGCCAGCAGGACAACAGGGATCCGCTCAGATACGCAGTATTTT. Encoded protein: CASRTTGIRSDTQYF.

The DNA for the CDR3 is TGCGCCAGCAGCTTGCTGGGGGGGCAGAACACTGAAGCTTTCTTT. Encoded protein: CASSLLGGQNTEAFF. The chain employs TRBV5-1 and TRBJ1-1; tentative D call: TRBD1 (6 bases). Germline V gives CDR1 SGHRS, CDR2 YFSETQ. V lost 1 base, J lost 1 base, and 11 bases lay in between. The CDR3 length is 15 residues.